These 26 T cell receptor beta chains originate from one sample sequenced in a study of cytomegalovirus exposure and HLA in healthy donors. The PCR was carried out with 60 Vbeta primers and 13 Jbeta primers. Produced via immunoSEQ multiplex PCR; TCRdb's table is partial and in-frame only. Of under 90,000 clones in the sample, around 78% were seen once. Sequences were obtained from PBMCs. Every receptor here comes from a man in his forties or fifties in good health and CMV-seronegative.

This clone was recorded a few times. CDR3 in amino acids: CASRIQVTGELFF. CDR3 DNA sequence: TGTGCCAGCAGGATACAGGTCACCGGGGAGCTGTTTTTT. The rearrangement uses TRBV6-1 and TRBJ2-2; possibly TRBD1 for D (5 bases). The CDR3 contains 13 residues. Deletions cut 6 bases from V and 4 bases from J, with 9 bases between. The germline gives CDR1 MNHNS, CDR2 SASEGT.

The rearrangement links TRBV9 to TRBJ2-1; perhaps TRBD2 as D (5 bases). CDR1 is SGDLS, CDR2 YYNGEE, per germline. There are 14 residues in the CDR3. V was trimmed by 3 bases and J by 7 bases, leaving 14 bases between them. CDR3 sequence: CASSALGVENEQFF. The CDR3 region has the DNA TGTGCCAGCAGCGCCCTCGGGGTGGAAAATGAGCAGTTCTTC.

The sample holds a few counts of this clone. This sequence joins TRBV6-1 and TRBJ1-5, with 7 nucleotides matching TRBD1. Unmatched junction bases numbered 1, after V lost 8 bases and J lost 0 bases. From germline, CDR1 is MNHNS and CDR2 SASEGT. The CDR3 contains 13 residues. The CDR3 loop is CASGTDSNQPQHF. The CDR3 DNA follows: TGTGCCAGCGGGACAGATAGCAATCAGCCCCAGCATTTT.

The genes are TRBV27 and TRBJ2-5, with TRBD1 as a possible D gene (5 bases). Matching the DNA end better, TRBJ2-7 makes the J call doubtful. CDR1 and CDR2 (germline): MNHEY, SMNVEV (reference sequence). This CDR3 has 17 residues. CDR3: CASSLTPQASFPYEQYF. In DNA form, the CDR3 reads TGTGCCAGCAGTTTAACCCCACAGGCTTCTTTCCCGTACGAGCAGTACTTC.

This chain connects TRBV19 to TRBJ1-1, with D maybe TRBD1 (5 bases). Per germline, CDR1 LNHDA and CDR2 SQIVND (reference sequence). CDR3 size: 13 residues. V lost 5 bases, J lost 2 bases, and 9 bases lay in between. The chain's CDR3 is CASSSGGNTEAFF. Written as DNA, the CDR3 is TGTGCCAGTAGTTCCGGGGGAAACACTGAAGCTTTCTTT.

This chain uses TRBV5-1 with TRBJ1-2; TRBD1 matches at 11 bases. Germline V CDR1 and CDR2: SGHRS, YFSETQ. Trimming cost V 3 bases and J 4 bases; bases outside gene matches: 14. CDR3 length equals 18 residues. CDR3 amino acids: CASSSPGQGAPGGYGYTF. The CDR3 region has the DNA TGCGCCAGCAGCTCTCCCGGACAGGGGGCGCCGGGGGGCTATGGCTACACCTTC.

The rearrangement links TRBV19 to TRBJ1-1; D remains unclear. V was trimmed by 3 bases and J by 3 bases, leaving 14 bases between them. CDR3 length equals 15 residues. Germline values: CDR1 LNHDA, CDR2 SQIVND (reference sequence). The CDR3 nucleotides are TGTGCCAGTAGTATTGTCCAGGCCGGGGACACTGAAGCTTTCTTT. The encoded protein is CASSIVQAGDTEAFF.

The V and J genes are TRBV4-2 and TRBJ2-1, with 9 nucleotides matching TRBD2. V shed 0 bases and J 2 bases; nucleotides not matched to a gene: 5. CDR1 and CDR2 (germline): LGHNA, YNFKEQ. The CDR3 is 17 amino acids. CDR3 DNA: TGTGCCAGCAGCCAAGAATGGGCTAGCGGGGCCTACAATGAGCAGTTCTTC. It codes for CASSQEWASGAYNEQFF.

The chain carries TRBV11-2 and TRBJ2-2, with 8 bases matching TRBD2. The CDR3 spans 17 residues. The germline CDR1 and CDR2 sequences are SGHAT and FQNNGV. With V trimmed by 3 bases and J by 1 base, 7 bases remained unmatched. CDR3 sequence (DNA): TGTGCCAGCAGCTTCGTGCCGGGGGGGAGGAACACCGGGGAGCTGTTTTTT. This codes for CASSFVPGGRNTGELFF.

The chain has TRBV28 and TRBJ2-5; TRBD2 aligns across 9 bases. V shed 7 bases, J shed 4 bases, and the junction held 10 bases outside the gene matches. CDR1 is MDHEN, CDR2 SYDVKM, per germline. This CDR3 contains 15 residues. The CDR3: CASTRPAGGGETQYF. The CDR3 nucleotides are TGTGCCAGCACCCGACCGGCGGGGGGGGGAGAGACCCAGTACTTC.

This sequence joins TRBV7-2 and TRBJ2-7; 9 nucleotides match TRBD2. Germline trimming cut 5 bases from V and 0 bases from J; bases unmatched to any gene: 8. CDR1 is SGHTA, CDR2 FQGNSA, per germline. The CDR3 has 16 amino acids. CDR3 coding DNA: TGTGCCAGCAGCATAGTAAGCGGGGGGCTCTCCTACGAGCAGTACTTC. The encoded protein is CASSIVSGGLSYEQYF.

This clone was counted only a few times. The rearrangement joins TRBV19 to TRBJ2-7; the match to TRBD1 covers 7 bases. The CDR3 has 12 residues. Trimming removed 9 bases from V and 0 bases from J; junction bases left unmatched: 2. CDR1 and CDR2 (germline): LNHDA, SQIVND (reference sequence). This CDR3 is CASRGTSYEQYF. The DNA of the CDR3 is TGTGCCAGCAGGGGGACCTCCTACGAGCAGTACTTC.

V is TRBV28 and J is TRBJ1-2; no firm D call. The CDR3 has 13 residues. V gave up 1 base and J gave up 5 bases, with 8 bases separating them. CDR1 and CDR2 from the germline V gene are MDHEN and SYDVKM. CDR3 nucleotide sequence: TGTGCCAGCAGTTTATCGCTTCAGTATGGCTACACCTTC. It is translated as CASSLSLQYGYTF.

The chain recombines TRBV30 with TRBJ1-1; TRBD1 aligns across 8 bases. There are 12 residues in the CDR3. J gave up 7 bases and V 7 bases, and 8 bases lay outside the gene matches. Germline lookup yields CDR1 GTSNPN and CDR2 SVGIG (reference sequence). The CDR3 nucleotides read TGTGCCTCCCCCGGGACAGGAGATGAAGCTTTCTTT. This gives the protein CASPGTGDEAFF.

The rearrangement uses TRBV7-9 and TRBJ2-2; D uncertain. Germline values: CDR1 SEHNR, CDR2 FQNEAQ (reference sequence). The V end lost 1 base, the J end lost 1 base, and 4 bases lay between the germline ends. The CDR3 consists of 14 residues. The CDR3 loop reads CASSLDRNTGELFF. The CDR3 coding sequence is TGTGCCAGCAGCTTAGACAGGAACACCGGGGAGCTGTTTTTT.

This clone was counted a few times. The CDR3 coding sequence is TGTGCCAGCAGCTTAGCGGGCCAGGACACTGAAGCTTTCTTT. Translation gives CASSLAGQDTEAFF. The genes are TRBV7-9 and TRBJ1-1, with D hard to call. The CDR3 sequence is 14 residues long. V gave up 0 bases and J gave up 3 bases, with 8 bases separating them. Per germline, CDR1 SEHNR and CDR2 FQNEAQ (reference sequence).

The chain joins TRBV2 to TRBJ1-2, with D perhaps matching TRBD1 (6 bases). This CDR3 region has 14 residues. The germline gives CDR1 SNHLY, CDR2 FYNNEI. V lost 6 bases and J 1 base, leaving 12 bases between the germline ends. CDR3 coding DNA: TGTGCCAGCAGGGACAGTACACATAACTATGGCTACACCTTC. It encodes CASRDSTHNYGYTF.

This clone was counted a few times. The rearrangement uses TRBV6-5 and TRBJ1-4; D is possibly TRBD1 (6 bases). V was trimmed by 2 bases and J by 8 bases, leaving 9 bases between them. CDR3 size: 13 residues. Looked up from germline, CDR1 is MNHEY and CDR2 is SVGAGI. The CDR3, as DNA: TGTGCCAGCAGTTACGATAGGGGGGAAAAACTGTTTTTT. This gives the protein CASSYDRGEKLFF.

This rearrangement joins TRBV27 to TRBJ1-2; 9 bases fit TRBD1. From germline, CDR1 is MNHEY and CDR2 SMNVEV (reference sequence). The CDR3 is 15 residues long. J lost 3 bases, V lost 4 bases, and 6 bases had no gene match. The chain's CDR3 is CASSSNRGLDYGYTF. The CDR3 nucleotides are TGTGCCAGCAGTTCCAACAGGGGGCTAGACTATGGCTACACCTTC.

The chain carries TRBV15 and TRBJ1-5; D perhaps matches TRBD1 (5 bases). Trimming removed 0 bases from V and 5 bases from J, with 8 bases in between. The CDR3 covers 14 residues. Germline V gives CDR1 LNHNV, CDR2 YYDKDF (reference sequence). CDR3 DNA sequence: TGTGCCACCAGCAGAGATCGACAGTATCAGCCCCAGCATTTT. It yields the protein CATSRDRQYQPQHF.

On this clone: The CDR3 does not end in the conserved phenylalanine or tryptophan, so this is likely a read error. V is TRBV6-5 and J is TRBJ2-7; the D is unclear. The germline V gene has CDR1 MNHEY and CDR2 SVGAGI. Trimming pared 6 bases from V and 0 bases from J, leaving 3 bases between. The CDR3 spans 11 residues. CDR3 region: CASRDSYEQYL. The CDR3 nucleotides read TGTGCCAGCAGAGACTCCTACGAGCAGTACCTC.

CDR3 DNA: TGTGCCAGCAGTGAAAAGGCCCTAGGGGCAGGGGGGTACGAGCAGTACTTC. Translated: CASSEKALGAGGYEQYF. The rearrangement uses TRBV6-1 and TRBJ2-5, with a possible D match to TRBD1 (7 bases). The J call is doubtful: the DNA matches TRBJ2-7 better. CDR1 and CDR2 (germline): MNHNS, SASEGT. The CDR3 sequence is 17 residues long.

This clone was seen at least ten times. The chain uses TRBV6-4 and TRBJ2-2; TRBD2 matches at 11 bases. The CDR3 consists of 14 residues. The V segment lost 5 bases and the J segment 5 bases; nucleotides outside the gene matches: 1. The V gene's germline CDR1 is MRHNA and CDR2 SNTAGT. Here the CDR3 DNA reads TGTGCCAGCAGTCCTAGCGGGGGGACCGGGGAGCTGTTTTTT. Residues: CASSPSGGTGELFF.

The chain has TRBV2 and TRBJ1-6; unclear D gene. CDR3 length equals 13 residues. Trimming cost V 3 bases and J 10 bases, with 10 bases left between them. From germline, CDR1 is SNHLY and CDR2 FYNNEI. The CDR3 protein is CASSDQMRSPLHF. The CDR3 bases are TGTGCCAGCAGTGATCAAATGCGATCACCCCTCCACTTT.

V is TRBV9 and J is TRBJ2-1; 9 positions agree with TRBD2. CDR1 SGDLS and CDR2 YYNGEE come from the germline V gene. The V and J ends lost 3 bases and 14 bases, in that order; junction bases with no gene match: 21. The CDR3 contains 17 residues. The CDR3 nucleotides are TGTGCCAGCAGCGAAATCCTCGGGTCGGGACTAGCCCGATTTAAGTTCTTC. Protein sequence: CASSEILGSGLARFKFF.

The chain joins TRBV4-1 to TRBJ2-3; D is perhaps TRBD2 (6 bases). The CDR3 runs 11 residues. The V gene lost 10 bases and the J gene lost 1 base, with 6 bases spanning the gap. Germline CDR1 is MGHRA and CDR2 is YSYEKL. This chain's CDR3 is CATGGTDTQYF. CDR3 nucleotide sequence: TGCGCCACGGGGGGCACAGATACGCAGTATTTT.